This is a list of T cell receptor beta chains from one sample in a study of blood T cell repertoires in COVID-19. The protocol was immunoSEQ multiplex PCR, while the TCRdb copy is restricted to in-frame clones and leaves out a portion. The data show over 250,000 clones, with about three quarters seen just once and about 3.5% held by the top ten. The sample was peripheral blood. The receptors stem from a woman older than 75 with acute or convalescent COVID-19. CDR3s include the opening cysteine and the closing phenylalanine or tryptophan. A D gene is named only where the DNA matches it firmly. The size field is filled for only some rows; it gives once, few, many or a size class.

once	TRBJ2-7	TRBD1	TRBV5-1	CASSTGTGLGEQYF	TGCGCCAGCAGCACGGGGACAGGTTTGGGGGAGCAGTACTTC
-	TRBJ2-3	-	TRBV7-3	CASSPAGRTDTQYF	TGTGCCAGCAGCCCCGCGGGGAGGACAGATACGCAGTATTTT
-	TRBJ1-3	TRBD1	TRBV7-2	CASSKTGVAGNTIYF	TGTGCCAGCAGCAAAACAGGGGTTGCGGGAAACACCATATATTTT
-	TRBJ2-5	TRBD1	TRBV5-5	CASSLGQGAINRETQYF	TGTGCCAGCAGCCTGGGGCAGGGGGCCATAAACAGGGAGACCCAGTACTTC
-	TRBJ2-1	TRBD2	TRBV10-3	CAISGREGSYNEQFF	TGTGCCATCAGTGGTCGGGAGGGGTCCTACAATGAGCAGTTCTTC
-	TRBJ1-6	TRBD1	TRBV5-1	CASSSGQAYSPLHF	TGCGCCAGCAGCTCCGGACAGGCTTATTCACCCCTCCACTTT
-	TRBJ2-7	TRBD2	TRBV11-2	CASSLYSGSSYEQYF	TGTGCCAGCAGCTTATATAGCGGGAGCTCCTACGAGCAGTACTTC
once	TRBJ2-5	-	TRBV5-4	CASSLGSRRGTQETQYF	TGTGCCAGCAGCTTGGGCTCGAGGCGGGGCACACAAGAGACCCAGTACTTC
-	TRBJ1-1	TRBD1	TRBV10-3	CAISELTGGGGEAFF	TGTGCCATCAGTGAGTTGACAGGGGGAGGAGGTGAAGCTTTCTTT
-	TRBJ2-7	-	TRBV2	CASSASSYEQYF	TGTGCCAGCAGCGCTAGCTCCTACGAGCAGTACTTC
once	TRBJ1-1	-	TRBV6-5	CASTLGQSEAFF	TGTGCCAGCACCCTTGGACAGTCTGAAGCTTTCTTT
-	TRBJ2-3	TRBD1	TRBV6-1	CASSERGWQGETDTQYF	TGTGCCAGCAGTGAACGGGGTTGGCAGGGGGAAACAGATACGCAGTATTTT
-	TRBJ2-1	-	TRBV5-4	CASSLEGGRAYNEQFF	TGTGCCAGCAGCTTGGAGGGAGGCCGGGCCTACAATGAGCAGTTCTTC
once	TRBJ1-2	-	TRBV5-1	CASSLEGDGYTF	TGCGCCAGCAGCTTGGAAGGGGATGGCTACACCTTC
-	TRBJ2-3	-	TRBV7-9	CASRHGRGEIDTQYF	TGTGCCAGCCGCCACGGCAGGGGGGAAATTGATACGCAGTATTTT
-	TRBJ1-2	TRBD1	TRBV27	CASRRTGGPGDYTF	TGTGCCAGCAGAAGGACAGGGGGCCCGGGGGACTACACCTTC
-	TRBJ1-2	-	TRBV18	CASSPPGEGRDYGYTF	TGTGCCAGCTCACCCCCCGGGGAGGGGAGGGACTATGGCTACACCTTC
-	TRBJ1-5	TRBD1	TRBV7-8	CASSLGQGVRQPQHF	TGTGCCAGCAGCTTAGGACAGGGGGTTCGCCAGCCCCAGCATTTT
-	TRBJ1-5	-	TRBV7-2	CASSLVGVNSNQPQHF	TGTGCCAGCAGCTTAGTAGGAGTCAATAGCAATCAGCCCCAGCATTTT
-	TRBJ1-5	-	TRBV19	CASSILGDIRANQPQHF	TGTGCCAGTAGTATCTTAGGGGACATTAGGGCGAATCAGCCCCAGCATTTT
once	TRBJ1-1	TRBD1	TRBV19	CASREGQAVGTEAFF	TGTGCCAGTAGAGAGGGACAGGCGGTTGGCACTGAAGCTTTCTTT
once	TRBJ1-2	TRBD1	TRBV5-1	CASSLDGGGNGYTF	TGCGCCAGCAGCTTGGATGGAGGGGGCAATGGCTACACCTTC
once	TRBJ1-4	-	TRBV27	CASRLSATNEKLFF	TGTGCCAGCAGACTCTCTGCAACTAATGAAAAACTGTTTTTT
-	TRBJ1-1	-	TRBV6-5	CASSYESQTANTEAFF	TGTGCCAGCAGTTACGAGTCCCAGACAGCGAACACTGAAGCTTTCTTT
-	TRBJ1-2	-	TRBV24-1	CATSLHLGQPYHGYTF	TGTGCCACCAGTCTCCATCTGGGCCAGCCCTACCATGGCTACACCTTC
once	TRBJ2-7	-	TRBV6-5	CASSYSRGGIYEQYF	TGTGCCAGCAGTTACTCTCGTGGCGGAATTTACGAGCAGTACTTC
-	TRBJ2-5	TRBD2	TRBV4-2	CASSQDLVRGGETQYF	TGTGCCAGCAGCCAAGATCTGGTTCGGGGGGGAGAGACCCAGTACTTC
-	TRBJ1-1	TRBD1	TRBV5-4	CASSLGQGASFF	TGTGCCAGCAGCTTGGGGCAGGGGGCCTCGTTCTTT
-	TRBJ2-2	TRBD2	TRBV6-6	CASSRYRTSGELSTGELFF	TGTGCCAGCAGTCGATATCGGACTAGCGGGGAGTTGAGCACCGGGGAGCTGTTTTTT
once	TRBJ1-2	-	TRBV4-3	CASSQGTGAYGYTF	TGCGCCAGCAGCCAAGGAACAGGAGCCTATGGCTACACCTTC
-	TRBJ2-3	TRBD2	TRBV10-1	CASSEKTSGRDTQYF	TGCGCCAGCAGTGAAAAGACTAGCGGGAGGGATACGCAGTATTTT
-	TRBJ1-2	TRBD1	TRBV27	CASSSRGTGRDGYTF	TGTGCCAGCAGTTCTAGGGGGACAGGGAGGGATGGCTACACCTTC
-	TRBJ2-4	-	TRBV9	CASSIGQTAKNIQYF	TGTGCCAGCAGCATCGGACAGACAGCCAAAAACATTCAGTACTTC
-	TRBJ2-7	TRBD1	TRBV28	CASSLSSTGNYEQYF	TGTGCCAGCAGTCTATCCTCGACAGGGAACTACGAGCAGTACTTC
few	TRBJ1-6	-	TRBV5-6	CASSLRRGLDSPLHF	TGTGCCAGCAGCTTGCGTCGGGGATTAGATTCACCCCTCCACTTT
-	TRBJ2-3	TRBD1	TRBV5-5	CASSPAGPDRVGTQYF	TGTGCCAGCAGCCCCGCGGGCCCCGACAGGGTCGGTACGCAGTATTTT
-	TRBJ2-7	-	TRBV9	CASSVEHSPDYEQYF	TGTGCCAGCAGCGTAGAACATAGCCCCGACTACGAGCAGTACTTC
-	TRBJ2-2	TRBD2	TRBV9	CASSGGTNSLGELFF	TGTGCCAGCAGCGGCGGGACTAACTCCCTCGGGGAGCTGTTTTTT
once	TRBJ1-1	-	TRBV5-1	CASSLVRDDEAFF	TGCGCCAGCAGCTTGGTCCGAGATGATGAAGCTTTCTTT
-	TRBJ2-6	-	TRBV29-1	CSVGSVSSGANVLTF	TGCAGCGTTGGGAGCGTGAGCTCTGGGGCCAACGTCCTGACTTTC
-	TRBJ1-1	-	TRBV12-3/TRBV12-4	CASRAGLNTEAFF	TGTGCCAGCAGGGCCGGGTTGAACACTGAAGCTTTCTTT
-	TRBJ2-3	TRBD2	TRBV2	CARSQRGAKDTQYF	TGTGCCAGGTCCCAGCGGGGGGCGAAAGATACGCAGTATTTT
-	TRBJ1-1	-	TRBV6-2/TRBV6-3	CASSPHRANTEAFF	TGTGCCAGCAGTCCCCACAGGGCGAATACTGAAGCTTTCTTT
-	TRBJ1-3	-	TRBV6-5	CASIQGIGNTIYF	TGTGCCAGCATTCAGGGTATCGGAAACACCATATATTTT